This TCR beta chain was captured by sequencing in a study of cytomegalovirus exposure and HLA in healthy donors. The PCR was carried out with 60 Vbeta primers and 13 Jbeta primers. Here immunoSEQ multiplex PCR was the method, and the copy in TCRdb shows in-frame clones only, minus some. The data hold about 150,000 clones, with about 82% observed a single time. General study points: An ancestry cluster, one associated with Asian ancestry, reportedly showed fewer N-insertions than the 666-donor mean in a later analysis.

A word on this clone: Its antigen is unknown.

Sequenced sample: PBMCs. This TCR was sampled from a female donor in good health and CMV-seropositive.

The CDR3 sequence is CASSEDRGYGGYTF. For the CDR3, the DNA is TGTGCCAGCAGTGAGGACAGGGGGTATGGTGGCTACACCTTC. The chain is built from TRBV2 and TRBJ1-2; TRBD1 aligns across 10 bases. Germline V gives CDR1 SNHLY, CDR2 FYNNEI. V was clipped by 3 bases and J by 7 bases; unmatched bases: 5. The CDR3 has 14 amino acids.